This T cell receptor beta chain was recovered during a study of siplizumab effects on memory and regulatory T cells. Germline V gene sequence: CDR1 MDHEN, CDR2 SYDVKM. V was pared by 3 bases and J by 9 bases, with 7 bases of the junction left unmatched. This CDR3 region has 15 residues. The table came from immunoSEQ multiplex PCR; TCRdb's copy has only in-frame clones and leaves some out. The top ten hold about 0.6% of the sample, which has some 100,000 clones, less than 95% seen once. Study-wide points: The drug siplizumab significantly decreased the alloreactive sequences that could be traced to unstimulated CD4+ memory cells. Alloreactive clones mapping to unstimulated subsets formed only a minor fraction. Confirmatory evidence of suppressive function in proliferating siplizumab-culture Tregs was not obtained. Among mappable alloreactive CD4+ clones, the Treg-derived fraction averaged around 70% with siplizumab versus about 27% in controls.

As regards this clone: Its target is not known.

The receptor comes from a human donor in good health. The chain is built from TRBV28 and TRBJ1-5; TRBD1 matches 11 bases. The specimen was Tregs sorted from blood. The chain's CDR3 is CASSLGTGGILPQHF. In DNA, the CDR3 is TGTGCCAGCAGTTTGGGGACAGGGGGGATTTTGCCCCAGCATTTT.